The next 10 T cell receptor beta chains were all read from a single sample in a study of T cells after posttransplantation cyclophosphamide. A marrow graft followed busulfan-fludarabine conditioning, with cyclophosphamide on days +3 and +4. TCRdb's table, derived via immunoSEQ multiplex PCR, lists solely in-frame clones and lacks some. The sample yields roughly 14,000 clones, without any singletons. The sample consisted of PBMCs, taken about 1,000 days after allogeneic stem cell transplant with posttransplant cyclophosphamide. These receptor sequences come from a female patient aged 40-50 years who received an allogeneic stem cell transplant from a related donor, was CMV-positive, and had no GVHD. Some T cells here may be from the graft donor.

This clone was counted at least ten times. This sequence joins TRBV19 and TRBJ1-1, with 8 bases lining up with TRBD1. Germline V gene lookup returns CDR1 LNHDA and CDR2 SQIVND (reference sequence). This CDR3 is 16 amino acids long. V lost 3 bases, J lost 6 bases, and 12 bases stayed unmatched. CDR3 loop: CASSMKRRQGASEAFF. The CDR3 region has the DNA TGTGCCAGTAGTATGAAGAGGCGGCAGGGGGCCTCTGAAGCTTTCTTT. Full variable domain (remainder filled in from reference TRBV19 and TRBJ1-1): DGGITQSPKYLFRKEGQNVTLSCEQNLNHDAMYWYRQDPGQGLRLIYYSQIVNDFQKGDIAEGYSVSREKKESFPLTVTSAQKNPTAFYLCASSMKRRQGASEAFFGQGTRLTVV.

This clone was counted a few times. The gene calls are TRBV7-8 and TRBJ1-1; 8 bases are shared with TRBD1. V shed 4 bases and J 1 base; nucleotides not matched to a gene: 8. This CDR3 is 16 amino acids long. Germline V gene sequence: CDR1 SGHVS, CDR2 FQNEAQ. The CDR3 loop reads CASSYTRQGTNTEAFF. Written as DNA, the CDR3 is TGTGCCAGCAGCTACACTAGACAGGGGACGAACACTGAAGCTTTCTTT.

In this sample, this clone turned up many times. The chain carries TRBV6-5 and TRBJ2-3, with 8 bases aligning to TRBD1. The junction had 6 bases not matched to a gene; V was cut back by 7 bases and J by 0 bases. The V gene's germline CDR1 is MNHEY and CDR2 SVGAGI. The CDR3 contains 15 residues. The CDR3 region has the DNA TGTGCCAGCACCCGGGACAGGATTAGCACAGATACGCAGTATTTT. This sequence encodes CASTRDRISTDTQYF.

The chain combines TRBV6-5 with TRBJ1-3; perhaps TRBD1 as D (6 bases). V gave up 7 bases and J gave up 4 bases, with 11 bases separating them. CDR3 length equals 13 residues. Germline CDR1 MNHEY, CDR2 SVGAGI. CDR3 nucleotide sequence: TGTGCCAGCAAGTCAGGGGTGGGAAACACCATATATTTT. It yields the protein CASKSGVGNTIYF.

This clone was seen many times. This rearrangement joins TRBV11-2 to TRBJ1-6; no firm D call. Germline lookup yields CDR1 SGHAT and CDR2 FQNNGV. The CDR3 contains 16 residues. V shed 5 bases and J shed 0 bases, with 11 bases lying between them. The CDR3 nucleotides are TGTGCCAGCAGCCCCGGGAGATTCTCCTATAATTCACCCCTCCACTTT. Amino acids: CASSPGRFSYNSPLHF.

This clone occurred many times. The CDR3 loop is CSVGSPGEQYF. The CDR3 DNA is TGCAGCGTTGGCTCCCCAGGCGAGCAGTACTTC. V gene TRBV29-1 combines with J gene TRBJ2-7, with D unresolved. CDR3 size: 11 residues. V was clipped by 4 bases and J by 6 bases, with 10 bases between them. The V gene's germline CDR1 is SQVTM and CDR2 ANQGSEA.

This clone was seen at least ten times. This chain joins TRBV5-4 and TRBJ2-1, with a possible D match to TRBD2 (7 bases). Germline V gene sequence: CDR1 SGHNT, CDR2 YYREEE (reference sequence). V was cut by 1 base and J by 5 bases, with 19 bases left in between. The CDR3 runs 17 residues. CDR3 sequence reads: CASSLLTVGGPNNEQFF. Written as DNA, the CDR3 is TGTGCCAGCAGCTTGTTGACCGTCGGGGGGCCGAACAATGAGCAGTTCTTC.

This clone has only a few counts. The chain couples TRBV18 to TRBJ1-2, with D possibly being TRBD1 (5 bases). The CDR3 sequence is 16 residues long. Germline loops: CDR1 KGHSH, CDR2 LQKENI. V was clipped by 1 base and J by 6 bases, with 18 bases between them. CDR3 nucleotides: TGTGCCAGCTCACCACTCTCTCAGGGTCAGGTGGATGGCTACACCTTC. Translation gives CASSPLSQGQVDGYTF.

This clone has ten or more counts. This chain uses TRBV6-5 with TRBJ1-6; no definite D call. Looked up from germline, CDR1 is MNHEY and CDR2 is SVGAGI. V was cut by 5 bases and J by 5 bases, with 10 bases left in between. The length of the CDR3 is 14 residues. The CDR3 here is CASSELTDNSPLHF. CDR3 sequence (DNA): TGTGCCAGCAGTGAACTCACCGATAATTCACCCCTCCACTTT.

By share, this clone ranks as medium-sized. The chain uses TRBV19 and TRBJ1-5; D is possibly TRBD1 (5 bases). The germline gives CDR1 LNHDA, CDR2 SQIVND (reference sequence). CDR3 size: 18 residues. Trimming left V 0 bases short and J 0 bases short, with 15 bases between. The CDR3 sequence is CASSIEGLQGYSNQPQHF. For the CDR3, the DNA is TGTGCCAGTAGTATAGAGGGACTCCAGGGTTATAGCAATCAGCCCCAGCATTTT. The whole variable domain, remainder taken from reference TRBV19 and TRBJ1-5, is DGGITQSPKYLFRKEGQNVTLSCEQNLNHDAMYWYRQDPGQGLRLIYYSQIVNDFQKGDIAEGYSVSREKKESFPLTVTSAQKNPTAFYLCASSIEGLQGYSNQPQHFGDGTRLSIL.